What follows are 32 T cell receptor beta chains derived from one specimen sequenced in a study of read filtering for tumor transcriptome and immune sequencing. This library used around 0.4 ug RNA and molecular barcoded adaptors spanning alpha/delta and beta/gamma chains. TCRdb independently ran MiXCR on the reads; one entry per CDR3 protein. The sample contains tens of thousands of distinct CDR3 sequences, around a fifth of which appear only once. The sample consisted of a population of CD138-negative cells sorted from bone marrow. These receptors originate from a donor older than 35 with multiple myeloma.

This clonotype has more than one count but fewer than ten. This sequence joins TRBV27 and TRBJ1-1; 7 bases match TRBD1. This CDR3 comprises 15 residues. V was clipped by 1 base and J by 3 bases; unmatched bases: 5. The germline gives CDR1 MNHEY, CDR2 SMNVEV (reference sequence). The CDR3 DNA follows: TGTGCCAGCAGTTTATATAGGGGGCACGACACTGAAGCTTTCTTT. Encoded protein: CASSLYRGHDTEAFF.

Ten or more counts support this clonotype. CDR3 bases: TGTGCCATCAGTGCAGGTGGCTATGGCTACACCTTC. Protein: CAISAGGYGYTF. The chain carries TRBV10-3 and TRBJ1-2; no reliable D call. V was trimmed by 4 bases and J by 4 bases, leaving 7 bases between them. The CDR3 extends over 12 amino acids. CDR1 ENHRY and CDR2 SYGVKD come from the germline V gene.

V gene TRBV3-1 combines with J gene TRBJ2-2; TRBD2 matches 9 bases. The V segment lost 3 bases and the J segment 6 bases; nucleotides outside the gene matches: 5. The germline V gene encodes CDR1 LGHDT and CDR2 YNNKEL (reference sequence). CDR3 length: 15 amino acids. CDR3 region: CASSHHSGGSGELFF. The CDR3 DNA reads TGTGCCAGCAGCCATCATAGCGGGGGCTCCGGGGAGCTGTTTTTT.

This clonotype was counted many times. The J gene is TRBJ1-1, the V gene TRBV5-1; 8 nucleotides match TRBD1. The J segment lost 5 bases and the V segment lost 2 bases, leaving 5 bases of the junction unmatched. The CDR3 length is 14 residues. The germline gives CDR1 SGHRS, CDR2 YFSETQ. The CDR3 coding sequence is TGCGCCAGCAGCTTAGACCGGACAGGGACTGAAGCTTTCTTT. This codes for CASSLDRTGTEAFF.

The sample holds many counts of this clonotype. The V call is TRBV29-1, the J call TRBJ2-5; 7 bases fit TRBD1. Germline CDR1 and CDR2: SQVTM and ANQGSEA. There are 13 residues in the CDR3. Losses at the gene ends were 7 bases for V and 0 bases for J; bases not matched to a gene: 5. The CDR3 bases are TGCAGCGGCAACAGGGGAAACCAAGAGACCCAGTACTTC. Protein sequence: CSGNRGNQETQYF. The whole variable domain, filled in from reference TRBV29-1 and TRBJ2-5, reads SAVISQKPSRDICQRGTSLTIQCQVDSQVTMMFWYRQQPGQSLTLIATANQGSEATYESGFVIDKFPISRPNLTFSTLTVSNMSPEDSSIYLCSGNRGNQETQYFGPGTRLLVL.

To note about this clonotype: A much bigger clone sits one base away, suggesting this may be a read error. The gene calls are TRBV27 and TRBJ1-2, with D uncertain. Germline V gene data show CDR1 as MNHEY and CDR2 as SMNVEV (reference sequence). Trimming removed 6 bases from V and 2 bases from J, with 4 bases in between. This CDR3 contains 11 residues. The CDR3 sequence: CASRGNYGYTF. CDR3 DNA: TGTGCCAGCAGGGGCAACTATGGCTACACCTTC.

In regard to this clonotype: The junction and the germline gene differ at one end; a read error may be behind it. The chain links TRBV2 to TRBJ1-1, with D perhaps TRBD1 (6 bases). Germline-derived CDR1 and CDR2 are SNHLY and FYNNEI. The CDR3 spans 15 residues. CDR3 sequence (DNA): TGTGCCGGCAGTGATCCGGGGGCCGTCACAACTGAAGCTTTCTTT. This translates into CAGSDPGAVTTEAFF.

A note on this clonotype: A much more abundant neighbour one base away suggests this may be a read error. The chain employs TRBV4-1 and TRBJ2-7; maybe TRBD1 (7 bases). CDR1 is MGHRA, CDR2 YSYEKL, per germline. CDR3 length equals 14 residues. The ends were cut back, 4 bases at V and 6 bases at J, with 16 bases in the middle. CDR3 nucleotide sequence: TGCGCCAGCAGCCCCCATGACAGGGACTCCGAGCAGTACTTC. Translating gives CASSPHDRDSEQYF.

Of note for this clonotype: A much larger clone is a single base away; this may be a read error. The CDR3 ends on some other residue instead of the conserved phenylalanine or tryptophan, so this is likely a read error. The chain is built from TRBV2 and TRBJ2-1, with D uncertain. Germline-derived CDR1 and CDR2 are SNHLY and FYNNEI. This CDR3 has 13 residues. V lost 4 bases to trimming and J lost 4 bases, with 8 bases between them. The CDR3 loop is CASSGYSYNEQFS. DNA of the CDR3: TGTGCCAGCAGTGGTTACAGTTACAATGAGCAGTTCTCC.

Notes on this clonotype: A much larger clone is a single base away; this may be a read error. CDR3 residues: CASSLARRNTPLHF. The CDR3 DNA is TGTGCCAGCAGTTTGGCACGGAGGAATACACCCCTCCACTTT. The chain joins TRBV28 to TRBJ1-6; D unresolved. Germline-derived CDR1 and CDR2 are MDHEN and SYDVKM. V was clipped by 3 bases and J by 11 bases, with 14 bases between them. The CDR3 sequence is 14 residues long.

This clonotype was observed many times. The gene calls are TRBV11-2 and TRBJ2-3, with 9 bases lining up with TRBD2. Unmatched junction bases numbered 9, after V lost 0 bases and J lost 11 bases. In germline, CDR1 is SGHAT, CDR2 FQNNGV. This CDR3 comprises 15 residues. The CDR3 spells CASSLEPAGGNRQYF. CDR3 nucleotides: TGTGCCAGCAGCTTAGAGCCCGCGGGGGGGAATCGGCAGTATTTT.

On this clonotype: The missing conserved phenylalanine or tryptophan at the end of this CDR3 makes a read error likely. CDR3 in amino acids: CASSQDLPSGVNEQFL. The CDR3 coding sequence is TGTGCCAGCAGCCAAGACCTTCCTAGCGGGGTCAATGAGCAGTTCCTC. The J gene is TRBJ2-1, the V gene TRBV3-1; 9 nucleotides line up with TRBD2. This CDR3 has 16 residues. V lost 0 bases to trimming and J lost 6 bases; unmatched junction nucleotides: 6. Germline V CDR1 and CDR2: LGHDT, YNNKEL (reference sequence).

Worth noting for this clonotype: This could be a read error, since a much larger clone is one nucleotide away. V gene TRBV9 combines with J gene TRBJ2-2; a possible D gene is TRBD2 (6 bases). This CDR3 spans 16 amino acids. Germline V gene lookup returns CDR1 SGDLS and CDR2 YYNGEE. The CDR3 region is CASSVAGSGPTEELFF. The CDR3 DNA reads as TGTGCCAGCAGCGTAGCCGGGAGCGGACCCACCGAGGAGCTGTTTTTT.

This clonotype was seen at least ten times. This chain connects TRBV20-1 to TRBJ1-6, with TRBD1 matching over 7 bases. The J segment lost 6 bases and the V segment lost 3 bases, leaving 8 bases of the junction unmatched. Germline CDR1 and CDR2: DFQATT and SNEGSKA (reference sequence). The CDR3 is 15 residues long. Written as DNA, the CDR3 is TGCAGTGCTAGGGGGACGACAGGGATTAATTCACCCCTCCACTTT. This translates into CSARGTTGINSPLHF.

Ten or more counts support this clonotype. The rearrangement uses TRBV20-1 and TRBJ2-7; D gene uncertain. The CDR3 runs to 13 residues. V shed 3 bases and J shed 2 bases, with 11 bases lying between them. In germline, CDR1 is DFQATT, CDR2 SNEGSKA (reference sequence). The CDR3 DNA reads as TGCAGTGCTAGTCGCCTTGAAACCTACGAGCAGTACTTC. Its protein product is CSASRLETYEQYF.

The sample holds many counts of this clonotype. This sequence joins TRBV7-6 and TRBJ2-1; a possible D gene is TRBD1 (5 bases). There are 11 residues in the CDR3. CDR1 is SGHVS, CDR2 FNYEAQ, per germline. V lost 6 bases and J 9 bases, leaving 9 bases between the germline ends. The CDR3 sequence is CASRGQGEQFF. The CDR3 DNA is TGTGCCAGCAGGGGGCAGGGTGAGCAGTTCTTC.

This clonotype was counted at least ten times. The genes are TRBV21-1 and TRBJ2-2; TRBD1, as called in the table, went unchecked against the DNA. TRBV21-1 is given as a pseudogene. CDR3 length equals 17 residues. The CDR3 here is CASSQMGPIINTGELFF. In nucleotides, the CDR3 is TGTGCCAGCAGCCAGATGGGACCGATCATTAACACCGGGGAGCTGTTTTTT.

Remarks on this clonotype: Since a much larger clone is just one base distant, this may be a read error. This sequence joins TRBV7-2 and TRBJ1-1; TRBD1 is a possible D gene (5 bases). There are 13 residues in the CDR3. Germline V lookup: CDR1 SGHTA, CDR2 FQGNSA. DNA for the CDR3: TGTGCCGGCAGCTTGTGGAGACAGACTGAAGCTTTCTTT. Translating gives CAGSLWRQTEAFF.

This clonotype appeared many times. This chain connects TRBV28 to TRBJ1-1; D remains ambiguous. Germline-derived CDR1 and CDR2 are MDHEN and SYDVKM. The V end was cut by 3 bases, the J end by 0 bases, with 5 bases between. The CDR3 is 13 residues long. CDR3 coding DNA: TGTGCCAGCAGTTTGGTTCTGAACACTGAAGCTTTCTTT. Translated, it gives CASSLVLNTEAFF.

V and J are TRBV29-1 and TRBJ2-7; unclear D gene. Looked up from germline, CDR1 is SQVTM and CDR2 is ANQGSEA. This CDR3 comprises 12 residues. Deletions cut 1 base from V and 2 bases from J, with 6 bases between. CDR3 sequence (DNA): TGCAGCGTTGAAGCAGGTACCTACGAGCAGTACTTC. The encoded protein is CSVEAGTYEQYF.

This clonotype has more than one count but fewer than ten. The chain has TRBV6-1 and TRBJ1-5; D may be TRBD1 (6 bases). The CDR3 totals 12 residues. The V gene's germline CDR1 is MNHNS and CDR2 SASEGT. The V end was cut by 8 bases, the J end by 2 bases, with 7 bases between. The CDR3 protein is CASAGGNQPQHF. DNA for the CDR3: TGTGCCAGCGCAGGGGGCAATCAGCCCCAGCATTTT.

This clonotype was seen many times. The genes are TRBV7-2 and TRBJ1-1, with a weak D call TRBD1 (5 bases). Trimming stripped 2 bases from V and 4 bases from J, with 14 bases between. This CDR3 has 15 amino acids. The germline CDR1 and CDR2 sequences are SGHTA and FQGNSA. The CDR3 loop reads CASSLRPGRGTEAFF. The DNA of the CDR3 is TGTGCCAGCAGCTTAAGACCCGGTAGGGGCACTGAAGCTTTCTTT.

Notes on this clonotype: One base away lies a much larger clone, so this may be a sequencing read error. The genes are TRBV28 and TRBJ2-2; 7 bases map to TRBD1. Germline values: CDR1 MDHEN, CDR2 SYDVKM. The CDR3 loop spans 14 amino acids. The CDR3 nucleotides are TGTGCCAGCAGTTCAGGGGGTAGGACCGGGGAGCTGGTTTTT. This translates into CASSSGGRTGELVF. Supplemented by reference TRBV28 and TRBJ2-2, the full variable domain reads DVKVTQSSRYLVKRTGEKVFLECVQDMDHENMFWYRQDPGLGLRLIYFSYDVKMKEKGDIPEGYSVSREKKERFSLILESASTNQTSMYLCASSSGGRTGELVFGEGSRLTVL.

This clonotype was observed many times. The V gene is TRBV2, the J gene TRBJ2-2, with 7 bases matching TRBD1. The CDR3 covers 14 residues. Germline V gene lookup returns CDR1 SNHLY and CDR2 FYNNEI. V lost 6 bases and J lost 6; bases outside the gene matches: 7. The DNA of the CDR3 is TGTGCCAGCAGGCGACAGGGATTGGCCGGGGAGCTGTTTTTT. This translates into CASRRQGLAGELFF.

This clonotype was seen at least ten times. The chain joins TRBV23-1 to TRBJ2-1; 7 bases align to TRBD2. TRBV23-1 counts as an open reading frame of uncertain function. V trimming: 1 base; J trimming: 7 bases; junction bases outside the gene matches: 7. This CDR3 contains 15 residues. CDR3 nucleotide sequence: TGCGCCAGCAGTCAATGGCGGGAGTTAGGGAATGAGCAGTTCTTC. It translates to CASSQWRELGNEQFF.

This clonotype was recorded many times. This chain uses TRBV7-8 with TRBJ2-1; 9 bases map to TRBD2. The J segment lost 0 bases and the V segment lost 1 base, leaving 4 bases of the junction unmatched. CDR1 and CDR2 (germline): SGHVS, FQNEAQ. The length of the CDR3 is 17 residues. The CDR3 DNA sequence: TGTGCCAGCAGCTTAGTAGCGGGGGTCACCTCCTACAATGAGCAGTTCTTC. Encoded protein: CASSLVAGVTSYNEQFF.

This clonotype has at least ten counts. This chain links TRBV7-9 with TRBJ2-7; 10 bases line up with TRBD1. Germline CDR1 reads SEHNR; CDR2 reads FQNEAQ (reference sequence). The V gene end was trimmed by 5 bases and the J gene end by 6 bases; junction bases not matched to a gene: 13. This CDR3 spans 16 amino acids. CDR3 sequence: CASSPAWGQGRGEQYF. Here the CDR3 DNA reads TGTGCCAGCAGCCCCGCCTGGGGACAGGGGCGAGGCGAGCAGTACTTC.

This clonotype was counted many times. The genes are TRBV2 and TRBJ2-1; 7 bases align to TRBD2. The CDR3 is 15 amino acids. Germline loops: CDR1 SNHLY, CDR2 FYNNEI. Trimming removed 6 bases from V and 4 bases from J; junction bases left unmatched: 9. The CDR3 nucleotides are TGTGCCAGCAGCCCCAGGACTAGTAGGTACAATGAGCAGTTCTTC. Translated, it gives CASSPRTSRYNEQFF.

This clonotype was seen at least ten times. The rearrangement uses TRBV5-5 and TRBJ2-7; a weak D match, TRBD1 (6 bases). V lost 2 bases and J 4 bases, leaving 16 bases between the germline ends. This CDR3 comprises 15 residues. Germline lookup yields CDR1 SGHKS and CDR2 YYEKEE (reference sequence). CDR3 sequence: CASSFIGTSFYEQYF. Here the CDR3 DNA reads TGTGCCAGCAGCTTCATAGGGACATCCTTTTACGAGCAGTACTTC.

The chain couples TRBV3-1 to TRBJ1-2; D gene unclear. CDR3 length: 14 residues. CDR1 is LGHDT and CDR2 is YNNKEL in the germline V gene (reference sequence). Trimming shortened V by 10 bases and J by 4 bases, and 19 bases separated the two germline ends. The CDR3 loop is CANFIFPMSYGYTF. For the CDR3, the DNA is TGTGCCAACTTCATTTTTCCCATGAGCTATGGCTACACCTTC.

Many counts were recorded for this clonotype. This rearrangement joins TRBV30 to TRBJ1-1; 9 bases line up with TRBD1. J was trimmed by 0 bases and V by 1 base; bases with no gene match: 3. Germline V gene lookup returns CDR1 GTSNPN and CDR2 SVGIG (reference sequence). The CDR3 has 15 residues. The CDR3 nucleotides are TGTGCCTGGAGTGGAGGACAGGGGATGAACACTGAAGCTTTCTTT. Translated: CAWSGGQGMNTEAFF. The whole variable domain, filled in from reference TRBV30 and TRBJ1-1, reads SQTIHQWPATLVQPVGSPLSLECTVEGTSNPNLYWYRQAAGRGLQLLFYSVGIGQISSEVPQNLSASRPQDRQFILSSKKLLLSDSGFYLCAWSGGQGMNTEAFFGQGTRLTVV.

This clonotype was detected many times. This chain joins TRBV5-1 and TRBJ2-1; 9 bases agree with TRBD2. V lost 6 bases and J lost 0; bases outside the gene matches: 7. The CDR3 is made up of 16 amino acids. Germline V gene data show CDR1 as SGHRS and CDR2 as YFSETQ. The DNA of the CDR3 is TGCGCCAGCAACCCGATAGCGGGAGACTCCTACAATGAGCAGTTCTTC. Its protein is CASNPIAGDSYNEQFF.